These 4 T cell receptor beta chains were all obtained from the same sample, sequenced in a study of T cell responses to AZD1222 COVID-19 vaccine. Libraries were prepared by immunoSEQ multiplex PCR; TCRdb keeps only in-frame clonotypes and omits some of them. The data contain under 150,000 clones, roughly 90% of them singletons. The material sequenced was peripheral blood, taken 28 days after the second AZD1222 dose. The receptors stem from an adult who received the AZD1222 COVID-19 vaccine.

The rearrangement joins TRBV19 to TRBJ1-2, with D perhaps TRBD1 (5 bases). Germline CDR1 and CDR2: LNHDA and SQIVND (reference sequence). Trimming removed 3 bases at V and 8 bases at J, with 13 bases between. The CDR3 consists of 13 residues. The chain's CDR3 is CASSMGGQRGYTF. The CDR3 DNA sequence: TGTGCCAGTAGTATGGGGGGTCAGAGGGGCTACACCTTC.

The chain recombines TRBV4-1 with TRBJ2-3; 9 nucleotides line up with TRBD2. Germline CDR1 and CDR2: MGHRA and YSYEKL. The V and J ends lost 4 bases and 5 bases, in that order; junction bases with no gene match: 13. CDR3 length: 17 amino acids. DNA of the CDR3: TGCGCCAGCAGCCCGACCACGGTAGCGGGAGTAGGAGATACGCAGTATTTT. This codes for CASSPTTVAGVGDTQYF.

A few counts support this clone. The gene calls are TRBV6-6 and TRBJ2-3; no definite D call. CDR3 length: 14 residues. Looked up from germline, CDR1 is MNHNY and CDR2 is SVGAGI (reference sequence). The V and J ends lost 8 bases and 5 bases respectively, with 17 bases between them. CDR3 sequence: CASAAAVGLDTQYF. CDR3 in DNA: TGTGCCAGCGCCGCTGCGGTTGGGCTAGATACGCAGTATTTT.

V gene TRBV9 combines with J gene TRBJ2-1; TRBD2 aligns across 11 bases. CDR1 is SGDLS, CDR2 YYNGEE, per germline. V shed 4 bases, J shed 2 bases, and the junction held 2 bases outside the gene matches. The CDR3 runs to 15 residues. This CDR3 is CASSPTSGAYNEQFF. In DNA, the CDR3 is TGTGCCAGCAGCCCGACTAGCGGGGCCTACAATGAGCAGTTCTTC.